The sequence of this T cell receptor beta chain was determined in a study of blood T cell repertoires in COVID-19. The table came from immunoSEQ multiplex PCR; TCRdb's copy has only in-frame clones and leaves some out. The sample includes 60,000 to 65,000 clones, 84% of them seen just once. Germline assignment: CDR1 SGDLS and CDR2 YYNGEE. Trimming took off 0 bases at V and 0 bases at J, with 11 bases between the two ends. This CDR3 region has 16 residues. The specimen was peripheral blood. This chain connects TRBV9 to TRBJ2-3, with D unclear. This clonotype was sampled from a woman aged 55-70 years with acute or convalescent COVID-19. CDR3 in amino acids: CASSVAGHSSTDTQYF. The CDR3 bases are TGTGCCAGCAGCGTAGCTGGGCACTCTAGCACAGATACGCAGTATTTT. The variable domain in full, completed from reference TRBV9 and TRBJ2-3, reads DSGVTQTPKHLITATGQRVTLRCSPRSGDLSVYWYQQSLDQGLQFLIQYYNGEERAKGNILERFSAQQFPDLHSELNLSSLELGDSALYFCASSVAGHSSTDTQYFGPGTRLTVL.